This is a list of T cell receptor delta chains from one sample in a study of gamma-delta chains in newborns, infants, children. TCRdb reanalyzed the reads using CATT. The sample carries approximately 12,000 delta-chain clones, about 10% recorded once. Sequenced input: blood. The source of these receptors is a child who was a newborn, infant or young child, either healthy, febrile or measles-vaccinated (not recorded which). Both conserved end residues are part of each CDR3. D genes are given only for firm matches. Clone size appears in some rows only: once, few, many, or a class for an expanded clone.

size	D	V	J	CDR3	DNA
few	NA	TRDV2	TRDJ1	CACDTVTHTDKLIF	TGTGCCTGTGACACAGTCACCCATACCGATAAACTCATCTTT
few	TRDD3	TRDV2	TRDJ1	CACDTAEYWGIHTDKLIF	TGTGCCTGTGACACCGCCGAGTACTGGGGGATACACACCGATAAACTCATCTTT
few	NA	TRDV2	TRDJ1	CACDRVGPSDKLIF	TGTGCCTGTGACAGGGTGGGGCCGAGCGATAAACTCATCTTT
NA	TRDD3	TRDV2	TRDJ1	CACDTVGGDTYTDKLIF	TGTGCCTGTGACACCGTAGGCGGGGATACGTACACCGATAAACTCATCTTT
NA	NA	TRDV2	TRDJ1	CACGTVGPTDKLIF	TGTGCCTGTGGCACCGTGGGCCCGACCGATAAACTCATCTTC
few	TRDD3	TRDV2	TRDJ1	CACVPLGAYTDKLIF	TGTGCCTGTGTCCCCCTGGGGGCTTACACCGATAAACTCATCTTT
few	NA	TRDV2	TRDJ2	CACDPLDKAAQLFF	TGTGCCTGTGACCCGCTGGACAAGGCAGCACAACTCTTCTTT
few	NA	TRDV2	TRDJ1	CACDVWGVTDKLIF	TGTGCCTGTGACGTTTGGGGGGTCACCGATAAACTCATCTTT
NA	TRDD3	TRDV2	TRDJ1	CACDLLGDTTPTDKLIF	TGTGCCTGTGACCTACTGGGGGATACGACCCCCACCGATAAACTCATCTTT
few	NA	TRDV2	TRDJ3	CACDTLGQQSSWDTRQMFF	TGTGCCTGTGACACGCTGGGGCAACAAAGCTCCTGGGACACCCGACAGATGTTTTTC
few	NA	TRDV2	TRDJ1	CACDTVSVHTDKLIF	TGTGCCTGTGACACGGTGTCGGTGCACACCGATAAACTCATCTTT